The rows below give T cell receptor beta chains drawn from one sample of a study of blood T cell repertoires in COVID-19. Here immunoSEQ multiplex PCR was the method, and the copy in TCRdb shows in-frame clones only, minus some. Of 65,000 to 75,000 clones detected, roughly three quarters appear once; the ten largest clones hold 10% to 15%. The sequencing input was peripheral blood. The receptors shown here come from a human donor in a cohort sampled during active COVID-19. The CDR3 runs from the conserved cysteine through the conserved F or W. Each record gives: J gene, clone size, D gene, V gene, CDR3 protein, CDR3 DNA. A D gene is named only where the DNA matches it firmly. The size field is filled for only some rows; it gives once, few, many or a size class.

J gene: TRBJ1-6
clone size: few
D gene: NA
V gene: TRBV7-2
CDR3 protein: CASSLDISSPLHF
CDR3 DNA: TGTGCCAGCAGCCTGGACATCTCTTCACCCCTCCACTTT

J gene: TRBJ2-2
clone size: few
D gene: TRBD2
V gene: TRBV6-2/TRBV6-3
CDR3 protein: CASSYLGSGGTGELFF
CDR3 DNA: TGTGCCAGCAGTTACCTCGGGTCCGGGGGGACCGGGGAGCTGTTTTTT

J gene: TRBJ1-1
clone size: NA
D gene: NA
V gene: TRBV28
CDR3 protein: CASSPTGSTEAFF
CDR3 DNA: TGTGCCAGCAGCCCCACAGGGAGCACTGAAGCTTTCTTT

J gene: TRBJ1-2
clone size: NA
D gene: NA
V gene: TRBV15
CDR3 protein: CATSRDRDRSTYGYTF
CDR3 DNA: TGTGCCACCAGCAGAGATCGTGACAGGAGTACCTATGGCTACACCTTC

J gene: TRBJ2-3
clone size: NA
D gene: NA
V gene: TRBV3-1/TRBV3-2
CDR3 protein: CASSPGQTDTQYF
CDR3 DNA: TGTGCCAGCAGCCCCGGACAGACAGATACGCAGTATTTT

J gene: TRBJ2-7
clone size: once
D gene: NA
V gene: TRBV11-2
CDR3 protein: CASSSPGQVGGYEQYF
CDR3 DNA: TGTGCCAGCAGCTCGCCCGGACAGGTCGGGGGCTACGAGCAGTACTTC

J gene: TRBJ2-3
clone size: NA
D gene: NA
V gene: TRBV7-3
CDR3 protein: CASSLMLGADTQYF
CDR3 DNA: TGTGCCAGCAGCTTAATGCTAGGTGCAGATACGCAGTATTTT

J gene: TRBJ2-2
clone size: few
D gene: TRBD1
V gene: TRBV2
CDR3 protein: CASRGQGMYTGELFF
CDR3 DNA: TGTGCCAGCAGGGGACAGGGGATGTACACCGGGGAGCTGTTTTTT

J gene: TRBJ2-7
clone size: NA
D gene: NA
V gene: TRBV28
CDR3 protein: CASSFVYEQYF
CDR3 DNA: TGTGCCAGCAGTTTCGTCTACGAGCAGTACTTC

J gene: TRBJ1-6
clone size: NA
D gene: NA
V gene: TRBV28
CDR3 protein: CASSSYSPLHF
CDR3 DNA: TGTGCCAGCAGTTCGTATTCACCCCTCCACTTT

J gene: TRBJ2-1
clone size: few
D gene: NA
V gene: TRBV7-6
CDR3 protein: CASSLMAGSNGEQFF
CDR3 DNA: TGTGCCAGCAGCTTAATGGCGGGATCGAACGGTGAGCAGTTCTTC

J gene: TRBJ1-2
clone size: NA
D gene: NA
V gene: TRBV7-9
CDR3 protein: CASSDRVGGYGYTF
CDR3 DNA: TGTGCCAGCAGCGACCGGGTAGGGGGCTATGGCTACACCTTC

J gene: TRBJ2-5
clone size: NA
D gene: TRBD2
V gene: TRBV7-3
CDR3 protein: CASSSLGGRTQYF
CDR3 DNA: TGTGCCAGCAGCTCACTCGGGGGGAGGACCCAGTACTTC

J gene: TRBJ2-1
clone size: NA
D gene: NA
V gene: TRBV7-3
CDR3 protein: CASSLTSGGHNEQFF
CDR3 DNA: TGTGCCAGCAGCTTAACTAGCGGAGGGCACAATGAGCAGTTCTTC

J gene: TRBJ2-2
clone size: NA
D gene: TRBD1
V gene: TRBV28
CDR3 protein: CASSFPRQGITNTGELFF
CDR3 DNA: TGTGCCAGCAGTTTCCCCCGACAGGGAATTACGAACACCGGGGAGCTGTTTTTT

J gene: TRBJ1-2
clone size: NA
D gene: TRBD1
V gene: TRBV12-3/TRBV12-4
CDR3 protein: CASSPTGGVGYTF
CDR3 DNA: TGTGCCAGCAGTCCTACAGGGGGAGTTGGCTACACCTTC

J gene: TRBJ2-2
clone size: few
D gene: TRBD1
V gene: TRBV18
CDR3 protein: CASSPPPGTGGAGELFF
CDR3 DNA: TGTGCCAGCTCACCACCCCCCGGGACAGGCGGGGCCGGGGAGCTGTTTTTT

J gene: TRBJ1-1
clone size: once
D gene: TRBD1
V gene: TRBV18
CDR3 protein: CASSPQGAITEAFF
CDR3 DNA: TGTGCCAGCTCACCACAGGGGGCGATAACTGAAGCTTTCTTT

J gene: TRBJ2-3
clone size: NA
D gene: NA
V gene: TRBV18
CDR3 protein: CASSPTRDTRYTDTQYF
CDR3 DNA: TGTGCCAGCTCCCCGACCCGGGACACACGTTATACAGATACGCAGTATTTT

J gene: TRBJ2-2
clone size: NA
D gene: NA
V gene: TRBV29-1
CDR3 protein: CSVLIQGFSNTGELFF
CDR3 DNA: TGCAGCGTCCTAATTCAGGGGTTCTCTAACACCGGGGAGCTGTTTTTT

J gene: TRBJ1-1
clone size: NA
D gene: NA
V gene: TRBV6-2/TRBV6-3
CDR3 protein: CASSFQGGSTEAFF
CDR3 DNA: TGTGCCAGCAGTTTCCAGGGAGGGTCGACTGAAGCTTTCTTT

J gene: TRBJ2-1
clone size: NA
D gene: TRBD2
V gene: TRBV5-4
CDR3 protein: CASSERKAGVPLEQFF
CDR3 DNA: TGTGCCAGCAGCGAGAGGAAGGCGGGAGTACCGCTTGAGCAGTTCTTC

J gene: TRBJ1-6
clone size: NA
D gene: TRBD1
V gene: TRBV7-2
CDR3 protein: CASSPRDRENSPLHF
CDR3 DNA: TGTGCCAGCAGCCCCCGGGACAGGGAGAATTCACCCCTCCACTTT

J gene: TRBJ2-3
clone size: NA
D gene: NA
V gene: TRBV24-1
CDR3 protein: CATSSFRPTGGQDTQYF
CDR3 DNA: TGTGCCACCAGTTCCTTTCGTCCTACGGGGGGACAAGATACGCAGTATTTT